The 20 T cell receptor beta chains given below trace back to one sample, sequenced in a study of T cell responses to AZD1222 COVID-19 vaccine. TCRdb keeps only in-frame clones here, not all; method: immunoSEQ multiplex PCR. The repertoire has about 180,000 clones, around 90% of them found once; the top ten carry roughly 0.49%. Sample: peripheral blood, taken on day 0 of AZD1222 vaccination. These receptors were taken from an adult in good health.

This chain joins TRBV7-2 and TRBJ2-7; tentative D call: TRBD1 (5 bases). The germline V gene has CDR1 SGHTA and CDR2 FQGNSA. The V end was cut by 1 base, the J end by 4 bases, with 14 bases between. The CDR3 is 15 amino acids. Here the CDR3 DNA reads TGTGCCAGCAGCTTAGAAGGGGTCACGTCGTACGAGCAGTACTTC. Its translation is CASSLEGVTSYEQYF.

The rearrangement joins TRBV19 to TRBJ1-5, with 7 bases aligning to TRBD1. This CDR3 contains 14 residues. V dropped 6 bases and J dropped 5; count of bases not matched to a gene: 7. Germline V gene lookup returns CDR1 LNHDA and CDR2 SQIVND (reference sequence). This chain's CDR3 is CASRRQGGDQPQHF. The CDR3 coding sequence is TGTGCCAGTAGGAGACAGGGAGGAGATCAGCCCCAGCATTTT.

This sequence joins TRBV12-3 or TRBV12-4 and TRBJ1-5; no firm D call. CDR3 length: 13 residues. V lost 3 bases and J 2 bases, leaving 5 bases between the germline ends. CDR3 amino acids: CASSLVGNQPQHF. CDR3 coding DNA: TGTGCCAGCAGTTTGGTTGGCAATCAGCCCCAGCATTTT.

This chain connects TRBV5-1 to TRBJ1-6; TRBD1 is a possible D gene (5 bases). CDR3 length: 18 amino acids. Per the germline V gene, CDR1 is SGHRS and CDR2 is YFSETQ. V was shortened by 4 bases and J by 3 bases, with 20 bases between the two germline ends. The DNA for the CDR3 is TGCGCCAGCAGCCACCCCGAGCAGGGAGACTTCTATAATTCACCCCTCCACTTT. Protein sequence: CASSHPEQGDFYNSPLHF. Complete variable domain (other parts from reference TRBV5-1 and TRBJ1-6): KAGVTQTPRYLIKTRGQQVTLSCSPISGHRSVSWYQQTPGQGLQFLFEYFSETQRNKGNFPGRFSGRQFSNSRSEMNVSTLELGDSALYLCASSHPEQGDFYNSPLHFGNGTRLTVT.

The CDR3 DNA is TGTGCCAGCTCGCCTGACTATGGCTACACCTTC. This gives the protein CASSPDYGYTF. The chain couples TRBV5-5 to TRBJ1-2, with D unresolved. The V end lost 7 bases, the J end lost 3 bases, and 7 bases lay between the germline ends. Germline V gene data show CDR1 as SGHKS and CDR2 as YYEKEE (reference sequence). The CDR3 totals 11 residues.

This clone was observed a few times. The CDR3 DNA follows: TGTGCCTGGAAGACTGGCATTTCAGCCCAGCATTTT. Translation: CAWKTGISAQHF. V and J are TRBV30 and TRBJ1-5; D not certain. Per the germline V gene, CDR1 is GTSNPN and CDR2 is SVGIG (reference sequence). V was clipped by 4 bases and J by 11 bases, with 15 bases between them. The CDR3 sequence is 12 residues long.

This chain links TRBV24-1 with TRBJ2-1, with a possible D match to TRBD1 (6 bases). Germline CDR1 reads KGHDR; CDR2 reads SFDVKD. This CDR3 is built from 14 residues. V was shortened by 3 bases and J by 8 bases, with 13 bases between the two germline ends. The CDR3 protein is CATSDLGQIHEQFF. The DNA of the CDR3 is TGTGCCACCAGTGATCTCGGACAGATCCATGAGCAGTTCTTC.

The chain couples TRBV6-5 to TRBJ1-1, with D possibly TRBD1 on 6 matching bases. From germline, CDR1 is MNHEY and CDR2 SVGAGI. The V and J ends lost 6 bases and 1 base respectively, with 9 bases between them. The CDR3 extends over 13 amino acids. CDR3 nucleotides: TGTGCCAGCAGATTACAGGGGAACACTGAAGCTTTCTTT. It codes for CASRLQGNTEAFF.

V and J are TRBV4-2 and TRBJ2-6; D is perhaps TRBD2 (6 bases). Germline V gives CDR1 LGHNA, CDR2 YNFKEQ. With 0 bases removed from V and 11 bases from J, the gap between germline ends came to 11 bases. The CDR3 covers 14 residues. The CDR3 loop is CASSQEGTQDVLTF. In nucleotides, the CDR3 is TGTGCCAGCAGCCAAGAAGGGACTCAAGACGTCCTGACTTTC.

The chain employs TRBV30 and TRBJ2-1; 11 bases line up with TRBD2. V lost 2 bases, J lost 6 bases, and 6 bases stayed unmatched. The CDR3 runs 15 residues. The germline V gene encodes CDR1 GTSNPN and CDR2 SVGIG (reference sequence). The CDR3 spells CAWSTGLAVINEQFF. The CDR3 DNA reads TGTGCCTGGAGTACGGGACTAGCGGTAATCAATGAGCAGTTCTTC.

CDR3 residues: CASSSRAGKRETQYF. The CDR3, as DNA: TGTGCCAGCAGCTCCCGGGCGGGTAAGAGAGAGACCCAGTACTTC. The rearrangement uses TRBV5-6 and TRBJ2-5; possible D gene TRBD2, 5 bases. This CDR3 has 15 amino acids. Germline V CDR1 and CDR2: SGHDT, YYEEEE. Deletions cut 3 bases from V and 4 bases from J, with 16 bases between. The entire variable domain, with the rest obtained from reference TRBV5-6 and TRBJ2-5, is as follows: DAGVTQSPTHLIKTRGQQVTLRCSPKSGHDTVSWYQQALGQGPQFIFQYYEEEERQRGNFPDRFSGHQFPNYSSELNVNALLLGDSALYLCASSSRAGKRETQYFGPGTRLLVL.

The rearrangement joins TRBV5-1 to TRBJ1-5, with unresolved D. Trimming stripped 1 base from V and 2 bases from J, with 4 bases between. Germline CDR1 reads SGHRS; CDR2 reads YFSETQ. CDR3 size: 13 residues. The CDR3 bases are TGCGCCAGCAGCTTGCAGGGCAATCAGCCCCAGCATTTT. This encodes CASSLQGNQPQHF.

In DNA, the CDR3 is TGTGCCAGCAGCCAAGTAACCGACAGGGGCTCTTACGAGCAGTACTTC. Translation: CASSQVTDRGSYEQYF. The chain couples TRBV4-2 to TRBJ2-7; 8 bases fit TRBD1. The CDR3 totals 16 residues. V lost 1 base to trimming and J lost 4 bases; unmatched junction nucleotides: 9. Germline V lookup: CDR1 LGHNA, CDR2 YNFKEQ.

The rearrangement uses TRBV18 and TRBJ1-5; 8 bases align to TRBD1. V dropped 3 bases and J dropped 9; count of bases not matched to a gene: 16. From germline, CDR1 is KGHSH and CDR2 LQKENI. This CDR3 contains 17 residues. This CDR3 reads CASSPAPLGQGNWPQHF. In DNA, the CDR3 is TGTGCCAGCTCACCGGCCCCCCTTGGACAGGGAAATTGGCCCCAGCATTTT.

This clone was seen a handful of times. CDR3 sequence (DNA): TGTGCCAGCAGCTCCGGGACAGGGCGCACCGGGGAGCTGTTTTTT. Translation: CASSSGTGRTGELFF. The rearrangement joins TRBV7-8 to TRBJ2-2; the match to TRBD1 covers 9 bases. The CDR3 extends over 15 amino acids. V shed 4 bases, J shed 4 bases, and the junction held 4 bases outside the gene matches. Germline assignment: CDR1 SGHVS and CDR2 FQNEAQ.

The J gene is TRBJ1-2, the V gene TRBV15; TRBD1 matches at 8 bases. The CDR3 runs to 14 residues. Germline lookup yields CDR1 LNHNV and CDR2 YYDKDF (reference sequence). The V segment lost 4 bases and the J segment 2 bases; nucleotides outside the gene matches: 3. Here the CDR3 DNA reads TGTGCCACCAGCAAAGGGGACAGGAACTATGGCTACACCTTC. Its protein is CATSKGDRNYGYTF.

The rearrangement joins TRBV7-8 to TRBJ2-2; possibly TRBD1 for D (7 bases). V lost 2 bases, J lost 6 bases, and 10 bases lay in between. Per the germline V gene, CDR1 is SGHVS and CDR2 is FQNEAQ. The CDR3 contains 14 residues. CDR3 bases: TGTGCCAGCAGCTTAACAGGGGAGGCCGGGGAGCTGTTTTTT. Translation: CASSLTGEAGELFF.

This rearrangement joins TRBV2 to TRBJ1-3; no clear D. CDR3 length: 13 amino acids. The germline V gene has CDR1 SNHLY and CDR2 FYNNEI. Trimming pared 5 bases from V and 4 bases from J, leaving 9 bases between. The CDR3 bases are TGTGCCAGCAGTTCCAGGTCGGGAAACACCATATATTTT. Protein sequence: CASSSRSGNTIYF.

There are a few counts of this clone. The chain uses TRBV29-1 and TRBJ2-3; D is unclear. This CDR3 is built from 14 residues. The germline gives CDR1 SQVTM, CDR2 ANQGSEA. Trimming cost V 4 bases and J 2 bases, with 13 bases left between them. The CDR3, as DNA: TGCAGCGTTGCTGGGTTGCAGGCCACAGATACGCAGTATTTT. This gives the protein CSVAGLQATDTQYF.

This chain joins TRBV4-2 and TRBJ2-1, with D maybe TRBD1 (5 bases). This CDR3 contains 13 residues. CDR1 and CDR2 (germline): LGHNA, YNFKEQ. V shed 1 base and J shed 10 bases, with 11 bases lying between them. CDR3: CASSQVTRTEQFF. The CDR3 bases are TGTGCCAGCAGCCAAGTGACCAGGACAGAGCAGTTCTTC.